This TCR beta chain was identified during a study of response to subunit inactivated influenza vaccine. General observations from the study: A suggestion made by the authors is that each seasonal influenza vaccination recruits few new T cells.

One entry per CDR3 protein results from TCRdb running MiXCR on the RT-PCR reads. The sample carries approximately 310,000 distinct CDR3 sequences, less than 25% recorded once. In the case of this clonotype: Its antigen is as yet unknown.

The germline V gene has CDR1 ENHRY and CDR2 SYGVKD. V lost 3 bases and J lost 5, with 14 bases in between. The CDR3 runs to 15 residues. This sequence originates from a man between 50 and 69 years old who received an inactivated influenza vaccine. The V and J genes are TRBV10-3 and TRBJ1-5; TRBD1 is a possible D gene (5 bases). The sequenced sample was PBMCs from blood, obtained about 20 months after vaccination. The DNA of the CDR3 is TGTGCCATCAGTGAAGGGGCAGCGACAGATCAGCCCCAGCATTTT. Translated: CAISEGAATDQPQHF.